This T cell receptor (beta chain) appears in the sequencing data of a study of tumor-infiltrating lymphocytes in primary liver carcinoma. The CDR3 is 14 residues long. Germline V gene sequence: CDR1 MGHRA, CDR2 YSYEKL. Co-extraction of both nucleic acids (RNA and DNA) used roughly 18-32 mg of unsorted bulk tissue. From roughly 0.5 ug total RNA, TCR beta cDNA was generated with a primer in the constant region. Three-round nested multiplex PCR performed with slightly modified ARM-PCR produced the TCR beta libraries. Running 9 to 10 cycles apiece, the first two PCR rounds relied on TRBV1-TRBV30 forward primers together with a C-beta reverse primer. TCRdb recomputed calls from the multiplex PCR reads with MiXCR, one row per CDR3 protein. The sample gives more than 90,000 distinct CDR3 sequences, around two thirds of which show up once; less than 15% is in the top ten. This clonotype came up once. The junction departs from germline at one end; a sequencing error may be responsible.

Material: liver tumor tissue from sampling region 2. Indicated subset: tumor region T2, inferior pole. The receptor was isolated from a woman aged 60 to 75 with primary liver carcinoma and hepatitis B virus infection. The chain combines TRBV4-1 with TRBJ1-5, with 7 bases matching TRBD1. As DNA, the CDR3 is TGTGCCAGCAGCCCACAGGGGCAGGGACAGCCCCAGCATTTT. It translates to CASSPQGQGQPQHF.